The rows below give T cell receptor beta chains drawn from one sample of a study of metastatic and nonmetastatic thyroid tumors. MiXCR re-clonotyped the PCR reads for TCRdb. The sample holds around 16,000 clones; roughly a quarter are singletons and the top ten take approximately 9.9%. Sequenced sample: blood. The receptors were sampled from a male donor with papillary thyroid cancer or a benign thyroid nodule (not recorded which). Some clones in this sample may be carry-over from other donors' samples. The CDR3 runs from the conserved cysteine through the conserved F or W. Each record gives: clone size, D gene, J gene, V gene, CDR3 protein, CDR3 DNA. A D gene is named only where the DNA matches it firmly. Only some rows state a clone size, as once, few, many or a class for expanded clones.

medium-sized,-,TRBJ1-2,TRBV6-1,CASSTGEYYGYTF,TGTGCCAGCAGTACCGGGGAGTACTATGGCTACACCTTC
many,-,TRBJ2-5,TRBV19,CASSISPSAQTQYF,TGTGCCAGTAGTATTTCGCCTAGCGCCCAGACCCAGTACTTC
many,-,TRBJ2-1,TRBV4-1,CASSQRQGGVGYNEQFF,TGCGCCAGCAGCCAGAGGCAGGGGGGAGTCGGCTACAATGAGCAGTTCTTC
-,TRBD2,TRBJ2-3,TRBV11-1,CASSRAGVGTDTQYF,TGTGCCAGCAGCCGAGCGGGAGTGGGCACAGATACGCAGTATTTT
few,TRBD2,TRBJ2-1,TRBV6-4,CASSDGLAGPNEQFF,TGTGCCAGCAGTGACGGACTAGCGGGACCCAATGAGCAGTTCTTC
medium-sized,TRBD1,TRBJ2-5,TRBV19,CASSIGQGAKETQYF,TGTGCCAGTAGTATAGGACAGGGGGCAAAGGAGACCCAGTACTTC
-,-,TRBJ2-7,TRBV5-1,CASSLGGSSIVPYEQYF,TGCGCCAGCAGCTTGGGTGGCTCGTCTATCGTACCCTACGAGCAGTACTTC
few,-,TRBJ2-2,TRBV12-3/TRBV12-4,CASSRPLSGAGELFF,TGTGCCAGCAGTCGTCCTCTCTCAGGGGCCGGGGAGCTGTTTTTT
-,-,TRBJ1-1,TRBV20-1,CSATPLMNTEAFF,TGCAGTGCTACGCCCCTCATGAACACTGAAGCTTTCTTT
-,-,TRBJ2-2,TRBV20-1,CSASDRSDTGQLFF,TGCAGTGCTAGCGACAGGTCCGACACCGGGCAGCTGTTTTTT
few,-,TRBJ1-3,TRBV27,CASSSASGNTIYF,TGTGCCAGCAGCTCGGCTTCTGGAAACACCATATATTTT
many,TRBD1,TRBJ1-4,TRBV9,CASSANLGTGGSTNEKLFF,TGTGCCAGCAGCGCAAATCTTGGGACAGGGGGCTCGACTAATGAAAAACTGTTTTTT
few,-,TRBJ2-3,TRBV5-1,CASSLEDRDTDTQYF,TGCGCCAGCAGCTTAGAGGACAGAGACACAGATACGCAGTATTTT
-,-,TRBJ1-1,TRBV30,CAWSASVEAFF,TGTGCCTGGAGTGCCTCCGTTGAAGCTTTCTTT
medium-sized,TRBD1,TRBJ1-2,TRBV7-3,CASSVGGQRSYTF,TGTGCCAGCAGCGTTGGGGGACAGAGAAGCTACACCTTC
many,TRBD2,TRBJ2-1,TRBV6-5,CASSLLAGSSYNEQFF,TGTGCCAGCAGTTTGTTAGCGGGGAGCTCCTACAATGAGCAGTTCTTC
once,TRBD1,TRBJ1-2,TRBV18,CASSPSQGDYGYTF,TGTGCCAGCTCACCATCACAGGGGGACTATGGCTACACCTTC
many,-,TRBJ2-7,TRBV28,CASSFAGSRQGEQYF,TGTGCCAGCAGTTTTGCTGGCTCTCGGCAGGGCGAGCAGTACTTC
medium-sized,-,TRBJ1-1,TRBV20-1,CSAREGEGLNTEAFF,TGCAGTGCTAGAGAGGGGGAGGGTTTGAACACTGAAGCTTTCTTT
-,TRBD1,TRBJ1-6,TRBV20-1,CSARDSRDRNSYNSPLHF,TGCAGTGCTAGAGATAGCCGGGACAGAAACTCCTATAATTCACCCCTCCACTTT
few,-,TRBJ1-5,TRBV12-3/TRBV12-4,CASSFRTQPQHF,TGTGCCAGCAGTTTCAGGACACAGCCCCAGCATTTT
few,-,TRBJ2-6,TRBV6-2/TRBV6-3,CASSPEQGVSGANVLTF,TGTGCCAGCAGTCCAGAACAGGGAGTCTCTGGGGCCAACGTCCTGACTTTC
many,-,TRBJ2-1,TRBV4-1,CASSQDPASSYNEQFF,TGCGCCAGCAGCCAAGACCCGGCGAGCTCCTACAATGAGCAGTTCTTC
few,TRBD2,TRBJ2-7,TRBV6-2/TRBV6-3,CASSYEGTSGYEQYF,TGTGCCAGCAGTTACGAAGGGACTAGCGGCTACGAGCAGTACTTC
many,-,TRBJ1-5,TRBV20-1,CSARPPPNQPQHF,TGCAGTGCCAGACCTCCGCCTAATCAGCCCCAGCATTTT
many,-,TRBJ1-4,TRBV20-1,CSARWHRNEKLFF,TGCAGTGCTAGGTGGCACCGTAATGAAAAACTGTTTTTT
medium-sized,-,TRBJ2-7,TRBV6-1,CASSESYTGPYEQYF,TGTGCCAGCAGTGAGTCGTATACAGGGCCCTACGAGCAGTACTTC
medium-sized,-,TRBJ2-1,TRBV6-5,CASSYPASDEQFF,TGTGCCAGCAGTTACCCAGCTAGCGATGAGCAGTTCTTC